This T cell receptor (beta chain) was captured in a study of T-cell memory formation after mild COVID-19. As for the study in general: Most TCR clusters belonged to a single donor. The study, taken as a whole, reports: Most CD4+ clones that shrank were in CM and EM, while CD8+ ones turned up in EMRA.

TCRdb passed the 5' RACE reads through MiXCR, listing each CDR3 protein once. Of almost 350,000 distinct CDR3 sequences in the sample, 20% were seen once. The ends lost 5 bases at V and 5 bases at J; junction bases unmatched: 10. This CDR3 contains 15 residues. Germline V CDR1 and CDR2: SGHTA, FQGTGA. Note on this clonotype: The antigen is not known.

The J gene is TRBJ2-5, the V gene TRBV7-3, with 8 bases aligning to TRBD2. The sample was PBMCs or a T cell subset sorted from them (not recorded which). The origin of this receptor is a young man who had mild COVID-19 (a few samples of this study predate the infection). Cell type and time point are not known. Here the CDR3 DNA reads TGTGCCAGCAGCCCCAGTGGTAGCGGGGCGGAGACCCAGTACTTC. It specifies CASSPSGSGAETQYF. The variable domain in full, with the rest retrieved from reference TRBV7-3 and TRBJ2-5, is GAGVSQTPSNKVTEKGKYVELRCDPISGHTALYWYRQSLGQGPEFLIYFQGTGAADDSGLPNDRFFAVRPEGSVSTLKIQRTERGDSAVYLCASSPSGSGAETQYFGPGTRLLVL.